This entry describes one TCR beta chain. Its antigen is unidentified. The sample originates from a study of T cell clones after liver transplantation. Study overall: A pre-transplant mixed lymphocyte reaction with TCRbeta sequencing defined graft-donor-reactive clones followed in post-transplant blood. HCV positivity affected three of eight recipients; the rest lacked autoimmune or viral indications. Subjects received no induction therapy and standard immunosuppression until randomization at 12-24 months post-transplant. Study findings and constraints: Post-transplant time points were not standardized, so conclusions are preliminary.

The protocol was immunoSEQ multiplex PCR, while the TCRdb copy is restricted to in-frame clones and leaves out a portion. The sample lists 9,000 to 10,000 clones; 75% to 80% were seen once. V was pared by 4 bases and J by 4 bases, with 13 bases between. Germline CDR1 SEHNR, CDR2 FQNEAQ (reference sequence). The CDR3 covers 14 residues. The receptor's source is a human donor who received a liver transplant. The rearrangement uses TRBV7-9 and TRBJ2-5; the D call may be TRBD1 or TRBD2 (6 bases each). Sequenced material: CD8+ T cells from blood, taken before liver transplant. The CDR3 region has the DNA TGTGCCAGCAGCTACACAGGGACTGGAGAGACCCAGTACTTC. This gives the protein CASSYTGTGETQYF.